The 14 T cell receptor beta chains below all came from one sample that was sequenced in a study of Ad26.COV2.S vaccination and SARS-CoV-2 variants. Only in-frame clones appear in the TCRdb table, and some are missing; sequencing was by immunoSEQ multiplex PCR. The sample lists 440,000 or so clones, around 90% occurring once. Treatment defined: around 19 received Ad26.COV2.S at low or high dose, single or two shots; 5 received placebo; per-sample allocation not given. The investigators took samples on day 63 after the first vaccine or placebo injection. The sequencing here drew on peripheral blood, taken in a trial of Ad26.COV2.S vaccine versus placebo. Receptor source: a person aged 18-60 years who received the Ad26.COV2.S COVID-19 vaccine or a placebo.

J is TRBJ2-7 and V is TRBV28; D tentatively reads TRBD1 or TRBD2 (6 bases each). Germline V gene data show CDR1 as MDHEN and CDR2 as SYDVKM. Trimming stripped 1 base from V and 1 base from J, with 14 bases between. The CDR3 runs 16 residues. CDR3 coding DNA: TGTGCCAGCAGTTTATCGGGCGGAGGGGGATCCTACGAGCAGTACTTC. Protein: CASSLSGGGGSYEQYF.

DNA for the CDR3: TGTGCCAGCAGCTTAGGAGCGGGGTCTTTGGGGGTGAACACTGAAGCTTTCTTT. Protein sequence: CASSLGAGSLGVNTEAFF. The chain joins TRBV7-6 to TRBJ1-1; possibly TRBD1 for D (5 bases). CDR3 length equals 18 residues. V was pared by 1 base and J by 0 bases, with 18 bases between. Germline V gene data show CDR1 as SGHVS and CDR2 as FNYEAQ. Using reference TRBV7-6 and TRBJ1-1 for the parts outside the CDR3, the full variable domain is GAGVSQSPRYKVTKRGQDVALRCDPISGHVSLYWYRQALGQGPEFLTYFNYEAQQDKSGLPNDRFSAERPEGSISTLTIQRTEQRDSAMYRCASSLGAGSLGVNTEAFFGQGTRLTVV.

The chain recombines TRBV20-1 with TRBJ2-7, with TRBD1 matching 7 bases. The V segment lost 5 bases and the J segment 12 bases; nucleotides outside the gene matches: 7. Germline V gene lookup returns CDR1 DFQATT and CDR2 SNEGSKA (reference sequence). The CDR3 loop spans 10 amino acids. This CDR3 is CSAPGQRWYF. For the CDR3, the DNA is TGCAGTGCTCCGGGACAGCGATGGTACTTC.

This chain links TRBV28 with TRBJ1-3; 7 bases fit TRBD1. Germline values: CDR1 MDHEN, CDR2 SYDVKM. The CDR3 loop spans 15 amino acids. The junction had 8 bases not matched to a gene; V was cut back by 5 bases and J by 4 bases. The CDR3 DNA is TGTGCCAGCAGTGCCACAGGGGCGAGAGGAAACACCATATATTTT. Translation gives CASSATGARGNTIYF.

The chain combines TRBV4-1 with TRBJ2-3; D call uncertain. The germline V gene encodes CDR1 MGHRA and CDR2 YSYEKL. The length of the CDR3 is 16 residues. V gave up 0 bases and J gave up 4 bases, with 14 bases separating them. CDR3: CASSQDIAAGADTQYF. CDR3 nucleotides: TGCGCCAGCAGCCAAGATATCGCGGCCGGCGCAGATACGCAGTATTTT.

The CDR3 loop is CASSGSTGNEQFF. CDR3 DNA sequence: TGTGCCAGCAGCGGCAGCACTGGGAATGAGCAGTTCTTC. The rearrangement joins TRBV7-3 to TRBJ2-1; no reliable D call. The germline gives CDR1 SGHTA, CDR2 FQGTGA. The CDR3 runs to 13 residues. V lost 5 bases and J 7 bases, leaving 12 bases between the germline ends. The full variable domain, rest sourced from reference TRBV7-3 and TRBJ2-1, is GAGVSQTPSNKVTEKGKYVELRCDPISGHTALYWYRQSLGQGPEFLIYFQGTGAADDSGLPNDRFFAVRPEGSVSTLKIQRTERGDSAVYLCASSGSTGNEQFFGPGTRLTVL.

J is TRBJ2-1 and V is TRBV28; the D is unclear. CDR1 MDHEN and CDR2 SYDVKM come from the germline V gene. V lost 4 bases, J lost 7 bases, and 11 bases lay in between. The CDR3 has 13 residues. The CDR3 loop is CASSSTTLNEQFF. The CDR3 DNA sequence: TGTGCCAGCAGTTCCACGACCCTTAATGAGCAGTTCTTC.

V gene TRBV7-9 combines with J gene TRBJ2-7; either TRBD1 or TRBD2 may fit D (5 bases each). The CDR3 spans 13 residues. Deletions cut 3 bases from V and 3 bases from J, with 9 bases between. Germline V gene sequence: CDR1 SEHNR, CDR2 FQNEAQ (reference sequence). Here the CDR3 DNA reads TGTGCCAGCAGCTTGGGACCGAACTACGAGCAGTACTTC. It codes for CASSLGPNYEQYF.

The V and J genes are TRBV7-2 and TRBJ1-2; weak D call: TRBD1 (6 bases). Trimming shortened V by 1 base and J by 0 bases, and 18 bases separated the two germline ends. Germline lookup yields CDR1 SGHTA and CDR2 FQGNSA. CDR3 size: 18 residues. CDR3 in amino acids: CASSLVSQGRTANYGYTF. The CDR3 DNA follows: TGTGCCAGCAGCTTAGTTAGCCAGGGGAGGACGGCTAACTATGGCTACACCTTC. The whole variable domain, filled in from reference TRBV7-2 and TRBJ1-2, reads GAGVSQSPSNKVTEKGKDVELRCDPISGHTALYWYRQSLGQGLEFLIYFQGNSAPDKSGLPSDRFSAERTGGSVSTLTIQRTQQEDSAVYLCASSLVSQGRTANYGYTFGSGTRLTVV.

The chain combines TRBV5-4 with TRBJ2-5; D call uncertain. This CDR3 has 14 amino acids. Germline V gene sequence: CDR1 SGHNT, CDR2 YYREEE (reference sequence). Trimming took off 1 base at V and 5 bases at J, with 12 bases between the two ends. In DNA form, the CDR3 reads TGTGCCAGCAGCTTGAAAGGATTTGGGGAGACCCAGTACTTC. Translating gives CASSLKGFGETQYF.

The gene calls are TRBV4-1 and TRBJ2-2; D call uncertain. Between the trimmed V and J ends, which lost 0 bases and 6 bases, there was a span of 8 bases. Germline V gene data show CDR1 as MGHRA and CDR2 as YSYEKL. The CDR3 loop spans 14 amino acids. CDR3 in amino acids: CASSQEIQSGELFF. CDR3 nucleotides: TGCGCCAGCAGCCAAGAAATTCAGTCCGGGGAGCTGTTTTTT.

The chain recombines TRBV19 with TRBJ2-2, with 9 bases that match TRBD2. CDR1 is LNHDA, CDR2 SQIVND, per germline (reference sequence). CDR3 length equals 16 residues. Trimming at V came to 2 bases and at J to 4 bases, leaving 5 bases not matched to a gene. This chain's CDR3 is CASSILSGRPTGELFF. CDR3 nucleotide sequence: TGTGCCAGTAGTATACTTAGCGGGAGACCCACCGGGGAGCTGTTTTTT.

J is TRBJ1-1 and V is TRBV3-1 (or the pseudogene TRBV3-2); perhaps TRBD1 as D (6 bases). CDR1 and CDR2 from the germline V gene are LGHDT and YNNKEL (reference sequence). CDR3 length equals 15 residues. Trimming removed 5 bases from V and 1 base from J, with 14 bases in between. This CDR3 reads CASSTRTAANTEAFF. DNA of the CDR3: TGTGCCAGCAGCACTCGGACAGCGGCGAACACTGAAGCTTTCTTT.

This chain joins TRBV19 and TRBJ1-2; D might be TRBD1 (5 bases). The CDR3 has 16 residues. The V gene lost 3 bases and the J gene lost 6 bases, with 20 bases spanning the gap. CDR1 LNHDA and CDR2 SQIVND come from the germline V gene (reference sequence). Written as DNA, the CDR3 is TGTGCCAGTAGTATCCTCCGGCAGGGCTTCTTCCATGGCTACACCTTC. Protein: CASSILRQGFFHGYTF.